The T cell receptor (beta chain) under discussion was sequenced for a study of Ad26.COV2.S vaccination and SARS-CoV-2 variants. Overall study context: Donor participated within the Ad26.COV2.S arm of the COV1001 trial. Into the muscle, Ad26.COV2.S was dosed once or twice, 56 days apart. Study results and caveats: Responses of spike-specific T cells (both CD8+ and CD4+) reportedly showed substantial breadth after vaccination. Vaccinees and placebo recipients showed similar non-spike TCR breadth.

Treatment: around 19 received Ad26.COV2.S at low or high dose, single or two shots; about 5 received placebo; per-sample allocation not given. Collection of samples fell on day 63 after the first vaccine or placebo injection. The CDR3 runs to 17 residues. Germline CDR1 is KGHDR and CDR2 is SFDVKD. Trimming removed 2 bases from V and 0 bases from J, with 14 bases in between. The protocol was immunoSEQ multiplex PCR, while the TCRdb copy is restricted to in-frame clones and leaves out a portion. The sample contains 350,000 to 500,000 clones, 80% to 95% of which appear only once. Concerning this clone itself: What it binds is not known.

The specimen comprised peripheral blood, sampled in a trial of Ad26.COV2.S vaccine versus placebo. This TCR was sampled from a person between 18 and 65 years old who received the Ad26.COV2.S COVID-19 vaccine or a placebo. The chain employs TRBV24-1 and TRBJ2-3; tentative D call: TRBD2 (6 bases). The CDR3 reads CATSDSRDHRSTDTQYF. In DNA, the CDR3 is TGTGCCACCAGTGATTCGCGGGACCACCGTAGCACAGATACGCAGTATTTT.